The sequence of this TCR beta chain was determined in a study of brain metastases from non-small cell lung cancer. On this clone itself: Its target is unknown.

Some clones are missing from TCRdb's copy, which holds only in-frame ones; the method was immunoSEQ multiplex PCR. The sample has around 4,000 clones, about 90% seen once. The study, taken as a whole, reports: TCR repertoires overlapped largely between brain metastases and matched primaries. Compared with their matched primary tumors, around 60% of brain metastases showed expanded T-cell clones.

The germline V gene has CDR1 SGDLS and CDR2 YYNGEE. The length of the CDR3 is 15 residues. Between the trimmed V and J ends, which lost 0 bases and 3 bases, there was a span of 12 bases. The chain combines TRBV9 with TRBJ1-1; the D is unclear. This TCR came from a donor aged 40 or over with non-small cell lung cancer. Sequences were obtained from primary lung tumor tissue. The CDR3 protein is CASSVVPEADTEAFF. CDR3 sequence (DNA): TGTGCCAGCAGCGTAGTCCCAGAGGCGGACACTGAAGCTTTCTTT. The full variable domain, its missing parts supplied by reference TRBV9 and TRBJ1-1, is DSGVTQTPKHLITATGQRVTLRCSPRSGDLSVYWYQQSLDQGLQFLIQYYNGEERAKGNILERFSAQQFPDLHSELNLSSLELGDSALYFCASSVVPEADTEAFFGQGTRLTVV.